This T cell receptor beta chain is drawn from a study of CD8 T cells in ankylosing spondylitis. This clonotype has at least ten counts. TCRdb fed the 5' RACE reads into MiXCR, producing one record per CDR3 protein. The sample lists fewer than 250,000 distinct CDR3 sequences; 8% to 11% were seen once. The clonotype comes from a male donor with ankylosing spondylitis or in good health (not recorded which). Sequencing was performed on blood, either unsorted or a sorted T cell fraction (not recorded which).

The CDR3 sequence is CASFTLPWTSGNFWDTQYF. The CDR3 DNA reads as TGTGCCAGCTTCACTCTGCCCTGGACTAGCGGGAATTTCTGGGATACGCAGTATTTT. The chain joins TRBV6-2 or TRBV6-3 to TRBJ2-3; 12 bases fit TRBD2. The V gene end was trimmed by 8 bases and the J gene end by 6 bases; junction bases not matched to a gene: 21. There are 19 residues in the CDR3. Germline V gives CDR1 MNHEY, CDR2 SVGEGT.